This T cell receptor (beta chain) emerged from a study of metastatic and nonmetastatic thyroid tumors. MiXCR was used by TCRdb to re-call the PCR reads. The sample lists about 38,000 clones, roughly a quarter occurring once. This clone has more than one count but fewer than ten. This CDR3 is 13 amino acids long. Trimming removed 5 bases from V and 7 bases from J, with 12 bases in between. Germline loops: CDR1 LNHDA, CDR2 SQIVND (reference sequence). All patients reached thyroid surgery having received no treatment beforehand. The clonotype comes from a female donor with papillary thyroid cancer or a benign thyroid nodule (not recorded which). Some clones in this sample may be carry-over from other donors' samples. The V and J genes are TRBV19 and TRBJ1-5; TRBD1 might be the D (5 bases). The material sequenced was blood. The CDR3 spells CASSLRVWQPQHF. The CDR3 DNA reads as TGTGCCAGTAGTCTCAGGGTGTGGCAGCCCCAGCATTTT.